The following is a T cell receptor (beta chain) sequence with its context. Its antigen remains unknown. The CDR3 has 15 residues. Germline CDR1 and CDR2: LNHDA and SQIVND (reference sequence). V was shortened by 5 bases and J by 1 base, with 12 bases between the two germline ends. The treatment denotes: approximately 10-day PBMC culture with coronavirus spike peptide pools or control peptides (ViraFEST assay). Sequencing of the DNA from cultured CD4+ T cells was carried out with the Oncomine TCR Beta short-read assay. TCRdb re-called the PCR reads with MiXCR, one entry per CDR3 protein. The sample has some 16,000 distinct CDR3 sequences, roughly 56% seen once; the top ten hold approximately 9.9%. The data were obtained in a study of vaccination and CD4 T cells after COVID-19. Study-level information: Six males and four females, two of them Hispanic, were enrolled as convalescents.

This TCR was recovered from a human donor who had recovered from COVID-19. Sequencing input: CD4+ T cells from blood, cultured in vitro. The chain uses TRBV19 and TRBJ1-3; D is possibly TRBD1 (6 bases). The DNA for the CDR3 is TGTGCCAGTAGTCAACAGGGTAGATCTGGAAACACCATATATTTT. It is translated as CASSQQGRSGNTIYF.